One and the same sample provided the 27 T cell receptor beta chains below, sequenced in a study of CD8 T cells in ankylosing spondylitis. TCRdb re-called the 5' RACE reads through MiXCR, storing one row per CDR3 protein. The table has tens of thousands of distinct CDR3 sequences, under 4.5% seen once. The sequencing input was blood, either unsorted or a sorted T cell fraction (not recorded which). Receptors were obtained from a female donor with ankylosing spondylitis or in good health (not recorded which).

This chain links TRBV9 with TRBJ2-5; D call uncertain. Germline V gene lookup returns CDR1 SGDLS and CDR2 YYNGEE. This CDR3 contains 14 residues. Trimming removed 1 base at V and 0 bases at J, with 7 bases between. The DNA of the CDR3 is TGTGCCAGCAGCGTAAAAATGTACCAAGAGACCCAGTACTTC. It codes for CASSVKMYQETQYF. Looking up the rest from reference TRBV9 and TRBJ2-5 gives the full variable domain: DSGVTQTPKHLITATGQRVTLRCSPRSGDLSVYWYQQSLDQGLQFLIQYYNGEERAKGNILERFSAQQFPDLHSELNLSSLELGDSALYFCASSVKMYQETQYFGPGTRLLVL.

This clonotype came up many times. DNA for the CDR3: TGTGCCAGCAGCCCCCACCTGGGGACCGGGGAGCTGTTTTTT. Translated, it gives CASSPHLGTGELFF. The chain employs TRBV9 and TRBJ2-2; D is undetermined. Germline CDR1 and CDR2: SGDLS and YYNGEE. The CDR3 loop spans 14 amino acids. Trimming cost V 4 bases and J 5 bases, with 12 bases left between them.

This clonotype was observed many times. This rearrangement joins TRBV9 to TRBJ1-2; possibly TRBD1 for D (5 bases). The V end was cut by 2 bases, the J end by 0 bases, with 11 bases between. Germline V gene data show CDR1 as SGDLS and CDR2 as YYNGEE. The CDR3 runs 15 residues. The CDR3 DNA is TGTGCCAGCAGCGTTCAGGACACTTCTAACTATGGCTACACCTTC. It translates to CASSVQDTSNYGYTF.

This clonotype was detected many times. The chain uses TRBV9 and TRBJ1-2; 9 positions agree with TRBD1. The trim removed 2 bases at V and 4 bases at J, leaving 6 bases unmatched. Germline assignment: CDR1 SGDLS and CDR2 YYNGEE. CDR3 length equals 15 residues. The CDR3 sequence is CASSVRDRDSYGYTF. The CDR3 DNA is TGTGCCAGCAGCGTGCGGGACAGGGACTCCTATGGCTACACCTTC.

Ten or more counts support this clonotype. V is TRBV9 and J is TRBJ1-3; D uncertain. The V end was cut by 0 bases, the J end by 1 base, with 5 bases between. Germline assignment: CDR1 SGDLS and CDR2 YYNGEE. The CDR3 covers 14 residues. DNA for the CDR3: TGTGCCAGCAGCGTAGATCAATCTGGAAACACCATATATTTT. Protein: CASSVDQSGNTIYF.

This clonotype was seen at least ten times. The J gene is TRBJ1-1, the V gene TRBV9; TRBD1 is a possible D gene (5 bases). Trimming stripped 7 bases from V and 7 bases from J, with 23 bases between. Looked up from germline, CDR1 is SGDLS and CDR2 is YYNGEE. CDR3 length: 15 amino acids. The CDR3 loop reads CASGGAGGVGIEAFF. The CDR3 region has the DNA TGTGCCAGCGGAGGGGCCGGGGGAGTGGGTATTGAAGCTTTCTTT. The entire variable domain, with the rest obtained from reference TRBV9 and TRBJ1-1, is as follows: DSGVTQTPKHLITATGQRVTLRCSPRSGDLSVYWYQQSLDQGLQFLIQYYNGEERAKGNILERFSAQQFPDLHSELNLSSLELGDSALYFCASGGAGGVGIEAFFGQGTRLTVV.

This clonotype was seen many times. This sequence joins TRBV9 and TRBJ2-7, with 10 positions matching TRBD1. The germline CDR1 and CDR2 sequences are SGDLS and YYNGEE. Unmatched junction bases numbered 4, after V lost 2 bases and J lost 2 bases. The CDR3 is 15 residues long. The CDR3 spells CASSVAGTGAYEQYF. CDR3 DNA: TGTGCCAGCAGCGTCGCCGGGACAGGGGCCTACGAGCAGTACTTC.

This clonotype was seen repeatedly, ten times or more. V gene TRBV9 combines with J gene TRBJ1-1; D is possibly TRBD1 (5 bases). The CDR3 consists of 14 residues. With 1 base removed from V and 2 bases from J, the gap between germline ends came to 9 bases. Germline CDR1 is SGDLS and CDR2 is YYNGEE. DNA for the CDR3: TGTGCCAGCAGCGTAAGGGGCCCTAACACTGAAGCTTTCTTT. It specifies CASSVRGPNTEAFF.

There are a few counts of this clonotype. This chain joins TRBV10-1 and TRBJ1-4, with D unresolved. The CDR3 has 16 amino acids. V was clipped by 8 bases and J by 7 bases, with 23 bases between them. Germline loops: CDR1 WNHNN, CDR2 SYGVQD (reference sequence). The CDR3 sequence: CASLPRAHQEGEKLFF. In nucleotides, the CDR3 is TGCGCCAGCCTACCAAGGGCCCACCAGGAAGGTGAAAAACTGTTTTTT.

Many counts were recorded for this clonotype. The chain links TRBV9 to TRBJ1-6, with D possibly TRBD1 on 6 matching bases. The germline CDR1 and CDR2 sequences are SGDLS and YYNGEE. The V end was cut by 0 bases, the J end by 4 bases, with 11 bases between. The CDR3 length is 16 residues. CDR3 amino acids: CASSVGQALYNSPLHF. For the CDR3, the DNA is TGTGCCAGCAGCGTAGGACAGGCCCTGTATAATTCACCCCTCCACTTT.

This clonotype qualifies as medium-sized. This rearrangement joins TRBV9 to TRBJ1-3, with unresolved D. V was trimmed by 0 bases and J by 0 bases, leaving 4 bases between them. CDR1 is SGDLS, CDR2 YYNGEE, per germline. The CDR3 is made up of 14 amino acids. CDR3 in amino acids: CASSVEASGNTIYF. In nucleotides, the CDR3 is TGTGCCAGCAGCGTAGAGGCCTCTGGAAACACCATATATTTT.

This clonotype has ten or more counts. The V and J genes are TRBV9 and TRBJ1-4, with D perhaps TRBD1 (6 bases). Germline lookup yields CDR1 SGDLS and CDR2 YYNGEE. The CDR3 is 15 residues long. With 2 bases removed from V and 5 bases from J, the gap between germline ends came to 13 bases. The CDR3 sequence is CASSVGDRLNEKLFF. The CDR3 bases are TGTGCCAGCAGCGTCGGTGACAGGTTGAATGAAAAACTGTTTTTT.

This clonotype was detected many times. The genes are TRBV9 and TRBJ2-2, with 9 positions matching TRBD1. Germline loops: CDR1 SGDLS, CDR2 YYNGEE. The CDR3 runs to 17 residues. V trimming: 2 bases; J trimming: 7 bases; junction bases outside the gene matches: 12. CDR3 residues: CASSVGLRTGGDGELFF. Written as DNA, the CDR3 is TGTGCCAGCAGCGTGGGACTTAGAACAGGGGGCGACGGGGAGCTGTTTTTT.

This chain connects TRBV9 to TRBJ2-1; D is perhaps TRBD2 (7 bases). The V end was cut by 4 bases, the J end by 4 bases, with 18 bases between. The length of the CDR3 is 16 residues. CDR1 and CDR2 (germline): SGDLS, YYNGEE. The CDR3 protein is CASSPGGGLGYNEQFF. The CDR3 DNA sequence: TGTGCCAGCAGCCCTGGGGGGGGCCTCGGATACAATGAGCAGTTCTTC.

There are many counts of this clonotype. The V gene is TRBV9, the J gene TRBJ2-2; tentative D call: TRBD2 (5 bases). Germline V gene data show CDR1 as SGDLS and CDR2 as YYNGEE. The CDR3 loop spans 17 amino acids. With 4 bases removed from V and 0 bases from J, the gap between germline ends came to 16 bases. The CDR3 sequence: CASSSPRDSPNTGELFF. CDR3 nucleotides: TGTGCCAGCAGCTCCCCTCGGGATAGCCCGAACACCGGGGAGCTGTTTTTT.

This clonotype appeared many times. The V gene is TRBV9, the J gene TRBJ2-3; TRBD1 matches 12 bases. V lost 7 bases to trimming and J lost 3 bases; unmatched junction nucleotides: 12. CDR3 length: 17 residues. CDR1 and CDR2 from the germline V gene are SGDLS and YYNGEE. The CDR3 bases are TGTGCCAGCGGGATGGGACAGGGGGCCTTTCTGACAGATACGCAGTATTTT. Translated: CASGMGQGAFLTDTQYF.

This clonotype was recorded at least ten times. The V call is TRBV9, the J call TRBJ1-1, with 10 bases lining up with TRBD1. With 3 bases clipped from V and 6 bases from J, the junction kept 5 bases outside the gene matches. This CDR3 contains 14 residues. The V gene's germline CDR1 is SGDLS and CDR2 YYNGEE. As DNA, the CDR3 is TGTGCCAGCAGCGAGACAGGGGGCAGGGCTGAAGCTTTCTTT. Protein product: CASSETGGRAEAFF.

This clonotype was picked up many times. The chain joins TRBV9 to TRBJ1-1; D perhaps matches TRBD1 (5 bases). The V end was cut by 3 bases, the J end by 12 bases, with 15 bases between. Germline values: CDR1 SGDLS, CDR2 YYNGEE. This CDR3 is built from 12 residues. CDR3 sequence (DNA): TGTGCCAGCAGCGACCATGGGGGTACAACTTTCTTT. Translated: CASSDHGGTTFF.

This clonotype is medium-sized by share. This chain links TRBV9 with TRBJ1-1; TRBD1 agrees at 8 bases. This CDR3 is 14 amino acids long. Germline values: CDR1 SGDLS, CDR2 YYNGEE. Germline trimming cut 3 bases from V and 2 bases from J; bases unmatched to any gene: 3. DNA of the CDR3: TGTGCCAGCAGCGCCGGGACAGGAAACACTGAAGCTTTCTTT. As protein: CASSAGTGNTEAFF.

At least ten counts were recorded for this clonotype. This rearrangement joins TRBV9 to TRBJ2-2; D perhaps matches TRBD2 (7 bases). V was cut by 0 bases and J by 7 bases, with 16 bases left in between. Looked up from germline, CDR1 is SGDLS and CDR2 is YYNGEE. There are 16 residues in the CDR3. CDR3 in amino acids: CASSVGGGPLFGELFF. The CDR3 DNA is TGTGCCAGCAGCGTAGGGGGGGGGCCATTATTCGGGGAGCTGTTTTTT.

This clonotype was picked up many times. The chain uses TRBV9 and TRBJ1-6; unclear D gene. CDR1 and CDR2 (germline): SGDLS, YYNGEE. V was cut by 3 bases and J by 7 bases, with 11 bases left in between. The CDR3 length is 14 residues. CDR3: CASSATDSNSPLHF. CDR3 nucleotides: TGTGCCAGCAGCGCGACGGACTCAAATTCACCCCTCCACTTT.

In this sample, this clonotype turned up many times. The V gene is TRBV9, the J gene TRBJ1-4; TRBD1 matches 9 bases. Germline V gene lookup returns CDR1 SGDLS and CDR2 YYNGEE. J gave up 2 bases and V 3 bases, and 5 bases lay outside the gene matches. The CDR3 is made up of 16 amino acids. CDR3 residues: CASSGTGGGTNEKLFF. CDR3 in DNA: TGTGCCAGCAGCGGCACAGGGGGCGGTACTAATGAAAAACTGTTTTTT.

This clonotype appeared a few times. The chain has TRBV9 and TRBJ1-3; D is possibly TRBD1 (5 bases). V dropped 4 bases and J dropped 4 bases, with 18 bases sitting between them. The CDR3 extends over 16 amino acids. Per the germline V gene, CDR1 is SGDLS and CDR2 is YYNGEE. The CDR3 nucleotides read TGTGCCAGCAGCCCCCCAACCGGGACGCCAGGAAACACCATATATTTT. Translating it yields CASSPPTGTPGNTIYF.

This clonotype was counted many times. This rearrangement joins TRBV9 to TRBJ1-1, with no clear D. CDR1 SGDLS and CDR2 YYNGEE come from the germline V gene. Trimming cost V 1 base and J 4 bases, with 8 bases left between them. The CDR3 consists of 13 residues. As DNA, the CDR3 is TGTGCCAGCAGCGTATCCGGAGGCACTGAAGCTTTCTTT. Its protein is CASSVSGGTEAFF.

This clonotype was observed many times. The rearrangement uses TRBV9 and TRBJ2-7; 7 bases line up with TRBD2. The CDR3 runs 15 residues. The germline V gene encodes CDR1 SGDLS and CDR2 YYNGEE. Trimming took 0 bases from V and 4 from J; bases not matched to a gene: 7. This CDR3 is CASSVASGPAYEQYF. In DNA form, the CDR3 reads TGTGCCAGCAGCGTAGCTAGCGGACCCGCGTACGAGCAGTACTTC.

This clonotype occurred a few times. The chain links TRBV9 to TRBJ2-3, with 9 bases aligning to TRBD2. From germline, CDR1 is SGDLS and CDR2 YYNGEE. Unmatched junction bases numbered 4, after V lost 7 bases and J lost 1 base. This CDR3 is built from 14 residues. In nucleotides, the CDR3 is TGTGCCAGCTGCTCTAGCGGGGGCACAGATACGCAGTATTTT. This translates into CASCSSGGTDTQYF.

The table lists this clonotype with many counts. CDR3 protein: CASSFHSEASDTQYF. The CDR3 DNA sequence: TGTGCCAGCAGCTTTCATAGCGAGGCCTCAGATACGCAGTATTTT. The chain recombines TRBV9 with TRBJ2-3, with a possible D match to TRBD2 (5 bases). Germline lookup yields CDR1 SGDLS and CDR2 YYNGEE. The CDR3 contains 15 residues. The V gene lost 4 bases and the J gene lost 4 bases, with 16 bases spanning the gap.